This is a list of T cell receptor beta chains from one sample in a study of breast tumors, draining lymph nodes, adjacent tissues. TCRdb used MiXCR to reprocess the multiplex PCR reads, holding one entry per CDR3 protein. This sample carries over 200,000 distinct CDR3 sequences, about 34% of them seen once, and the ten largest clones take over 1.1%. The sequenced sample consisted of axillary lymph node tissue. Receptors originate from a female donor with breast cancer. Some clones in this sample may be carry-over from other donors' samples. CDR3s include the opening cysteine and the closing phenylalanine or tryptophan. A D gene is named only where the DNA matches it firmly. Not all rows give a size; the values are once, few, many and, for expanded clones, a class.

d_gene: -; v_gene: TRBV28; abundance: -; j_gene: TRBJ2-1; CDR3aa: CASSLNEGAGEQFF; CDR3nt: TGTGCCAGCAGCCTAAACGAAGGGGCAGGTGAGCAGTTCTTC
d_gene: -; v_gene: TRBV7-9; abundance: few; j_gene: TRBJ1-1; CDR3aa: CASSPIGGTEAFF; CDR3nt: TGTGCCAGCAGCCCCATAGGGGGCACTGAAGCTTTCTTT
d_gene: -; v_gene: TRBV7-2; abundance: -; j_gene: TRBJ1-3; CDR3aa: CASSLGLPHGDTIYF; CDR3nt: TGCGCCAGCAGCTTAGGCCTCCCACATGGAGACACCATATATTTT
d_gene: -; v_gene: TRBV11-2; abundance: many; j_gene: TRBJ2-7; CDR3aa: CASTKSGTAYEQYF; CDR3nt: TGTGCCAGCACCAAAAGCGGGACAGCCTACGAGCAGTACTTC
d_gene: -; v_gene: TRBV20-1; abundance: many; j_gene: TRBJ2-3; CDR3aa: CSAQTGRAQYF; CDR3nt: TGCAGTGCTCAGACTGGCCGGGCGCAGTATTTT
d_gene: TRBD1; v_gene: TRBV9; abundance: -; j_gene: TRBJ1-3; CDR3aa: CASSHQGQGGHTIYF; CDR3nt: TGTGCCAGCAGCCACCAAGGACAGGGAGGACACACCATATATTTT
d_gene: -; v_gene: TRBV12-3/TRBV12-4; abundance: many; j_gene: TRBJ2-1; CDR3aa: CASSMTDYNEQFF; CDR3nt: TGTGCCAGCAGTATGACAGATTACAATGAGCAGTTCTTC
d_gene: -; v_gene: TRBV6-2/TRBV6-3; abundance: many; j_gene: TRBJ2-7; CDR3aa: CASSRWGYEQYF; CDR3nt: TGTGCCAGCAGTCGGTGGGGCTACGAGCAGTACTTC
d_gene: TRBD2; v_gene: TRBV3-1; abundance: -; j_gene: TRBJ2-3; CDR3aa: CASSQEIGGRGADTQYF; CDR3nt: TGTGCCAGCAGCCAAGAAATTGGCGGGAGGGGAGCAGATACGCAGTATTTT
d_gene: TRBD1; v_gene: TRBV12-3/TRBV12-4; abundance: few; j_gene: TRBJ1-2; CDR3aa: CACSRDRYGHTF; CDR3nt: TGTGCCTGCAGCCGGGACAGGTATGGCCACACCTTC
d_gene: -; v_gene: TRBV9; abundance: many; j_gene: TRBJ2-3; CDR3aa: CASSVGEDTQYF; CDR3nt: TGTGCCAGCAGCGTAGGCGAAGATACGCAGTATTTT
d_gene: -; v_gene: TRBV2; abundance: -; j_gene: TRBJ2-2; CDR3aa: CASSFGWGELFF; CDR3nt: TGTGCCAGCAGTTTTGGTTGGGGGGAGCTGTTTTTT
d_gene: TRBD1; v_gene: TRBV20-1; abundance: many; j_gene: TRBJ1-2; CDR3aa: CSARVQGEGYTF; CDR3nt: TGCAGTGCTAGAGTACAGGGGGAAGGCTACACCTTC
d_gene: -; v_gene: TRBV19; abundance: -; j_gene: TRBJ1-4; CDR3aa: CASSSGGLEKLFF; CDR3nt: TGTGCCAGTAGTAGCGGGGGGCTTGAAAAACTGTTTTTC
d_gene: -; v_gene: TRBV20-1; abundance: -; j_gene: TRBJ1-6; CDR3aa: CSASLAGGLYNSPLHF; CDR3nt: TGCAGTGCTAGTTTAGCGGGGGGCTTGTATAATTCACCCCTCCACTTT
d_gene: -; v_gene: TRBV5-6; abundance: -; j_gene: TRBJ1-6; CDR3aa: CASSLRGYNSPLHF; CDR3nt: TGTGCCAGCAGCTTGAGGGGATATAATTCACCCCTCCACTTT
d_gene: TRBD2; v_gene: TRBV9; abundance: many; j_gene: TRBJ2-3; CDR3aa: CASSNAGVGTDTQYF; CDR3nt: TGTGCCAGCAGCAATGCGGGAGTCGGGACAGATACGCAGTATTTT
d_gene: -; v_gene: TRBV13; abundance: -; j_gene: TRBJ1-4; CDR3aa: CASSLVSGYEKLFF; CDR3nt: TGTGCCAGCAGCTTAGTTTCGGGGTATGAAAAACTGTTTTTT
d_gene: TRBD2; v_gene: TRBV2; abundance: many; j_gene: TRBJ2-7; CDR3aa: CARGRVAGVNEQYF; CDR3nt: TGTGCCAGGGGCAGGGTAGCGGGAGTCAACGAGCAGTACTTC
d_gene: -; v_gene: TRBV10-3; abundance: many; j_gene: TRBJ2-1; CDR3aa: CAIGRGSYNEQFF; CDR3nt: TGTGCCATCGGTCGTGGGTCCTACAATGAGCAGTTCTTC
d_gene: -; v_gene: TRBV20-1; abundance: -; j_gene: TRBJ2-5; CDR3aa: CSARDLGGPAGWETQYF; CDR3nt: TGCAGTGCTAGAGATTTGGGGGGACCGGCTGGATGGGAGACCCAGTACTTC
d_gene: TRBD2; v_gene: TRBV20-1; abundance: many; j_gene: TRBJ2-7; CDR3aa: CSATISGSLHEQYF; CDR3nt: TGCAGTGCCACGATTAGCGGGAGTTTGCACGAGCAGTACTTC
d_gene: -; v_gene: TRBV6-1; abundance: many; j_gene: TRBJ1-2; CDR3aa: CASSDTGTWGYTF; CDR3nt: TGTGCCAGCAGTGACACCGGGACGTGGGGCTACACCTTC
d_gene: -; v_gene: TRBV28; abundance: many; j_gene: TRBJ2-5; CDR3aa: CASSLHALGETQYF; CDR3nt: TGTGCCAGCAGTTTACACGCTCTGGGAGAGACCCAGTACTTC
d_gene: -; v_gene: TRBV6-4; abundance: -; j_gene: TRBJ1-6; CDR3aa: CASSLAENSPLHF; CDR3nt: TGTGCCAGCAGCTTGGCAGAGAATTCACCCCTCCACTTT
d_gene: -; v_gene: TRBV11-3; abundance: -; j_gene: TRBJ1-1; CDR3aa: CASSRHLQGEAFF; CDR3nt: TGTGCCAGCAGCCGTCATCTACAGGGCGAAGCTTTCTTT
d_gene: TRBD1; v_gene: TRBV12-3/TRBV12-4; abundance: many; j_gene: TRBJ1-2; CDR3aa: CASSFRGQGTTF; CDR3nt: TGTGCCAGCAGTTTTCGGGGACAGGGAACCACCTTC
d_gene: TRBD1; v_gene: TRBV7-3; abundance: many; j_gene: TRBJ2-5; CDR3aa: CASSSGQGRETQYF; CDR3nt: TGTGCCAGCAGCTCCGGACAGGGGAGAGAGACCCAGTACTTC
d_gene: -; v_gene: TRBV7-2; abundance: -; j_gene: TRBJ2-5; CDR3aa: CASSQGRETQYF; CDR3nt: TGTGCCAGCAGCCAAGGGAGAGAGACCCAGTACTTC
d_gene: -; v_gene: TRBV5-1; abundance: many; j_gene: TRBJ2-3; CDR3aa: CASSLGPSPGDTQYF; CDR3nt: TGCGCCAGCAGCTTGGGGCCGTCGCCAGGGGATACGCAGTATTTT
d_gene: -; v_gene: TRBV7-2; abundance: many; j_gene: TRBJ2-2; CDR3aa: CASSHLTPVTGELFF; CDR3nt: TGTGCCAGCAGCCACCTAACCCCGGTTACCGGGGAGCTGTTTTTT
d_gene: -; v_gene: TRBV9; abundance: -; j_gene: TRBJ2-5; CDR3aa: CASSDAGNQETQSF; CDR3nt: TGTGCCAGCAGCGACGCAGGGAACCAAGAGACCCAGTCCTTC
d_gene: TRBD2; v_gene: TRBV24-1; abundance: -; j_gene: TRBJ2-7; CDR3aa: CATSDLTSGRAYEQYF; CDR3nt: TGTGCCACCAGTGATTTGACTAGCGGGAGGGCCTACGAGCAGTACTTC
d_gene: -; v_gene: TRBV3-1; abundance: few; j_gene: TRBJ1-3; CDR3aa: CASSQSDGVPRGSGNTIYF; CDR3nt: TGTGCCAGCAGCCAAAGTGACGGGGTACCGAGGGGCTCTGGAAACACCATATATTTT
d_gene: -; v_gene: TRBV4-2; abundance: many; j_gene: TRBJ2-1; CDR3aa: CASSQDWPSWHEQFF; CDR3nt: TGTGCCAGCAGCCAAGATTGGCCTAGCTGGCATGAGCAGTTCTTC
d_gene: TRBD1; v_gene: TRBV11-1; abundance: many; j_gene: TRBJ2-1; CDR3aa: CASSRGQGSYNEQFF; CDR3nt: TGTGCCAGCAGCCGGGGACAGGGTTCCTACAATGAGCAGTTCTTC
d_gene: -; v_gene: TRBV6-4; abundance: -; j_gene: TRBJ1-6; CDR3aa: CASSDQGGTSYNSPLHF; CDR3nt: TGTGCCAGCAGTGACCAGGGTGGGACTAGCTATAATTCACCCCTCCACTTT
d_gene: TRBD2; v_gene: TRBV24-1; abundance: -; j_gene: TRBJ2-1; CDR3aa: CATSADGTSEDNEQFF; CDR3nt: TGTGCCACCAGTGCGGACGGGACTAGCGAAGACAATGAGCAGTTCTTC
d_gene: -; v_gene: TRBV7-6; abundance: many; j_gene: TRBJ2-3; CDR3aa: CASSSQGTDTQYF; CDR3nt: TGTGCCAGCAGTTCGCAAGGGACAGATACGCAGTATTTT
d_gene: TRBD2; v_gene: TRBV7-9; abundance: once; j_gene: TRBJ2-2; CDR3aa: CASSRWGAGGAGNPGELSW; CDR3nt: TGTGCCAGCAGCCGATGGGGAGCGGGAGGGGCCGGGAACCCCGGGGAGCTGTCTTGG
d_gene: -; v_gene: TRBV20-1; abundance: -; j_gene: TRBJ2-5; CDR3aa: CGAPLEVSISYF; CDR3nt: TGCGGTGCCCCACTAGAAGTAAGCATCTCGTACTTC